This paragraph covers one T cell receptor (beta chain) sequence. Antigen: not known. Using immunoSEQ multiplex PCR, the repertoire was profiled, and TCRdb retains in-frame clones only, with some absent. The table includes roughly 59,000 clones, roughly three quarters detected once. Viral peptide pool expansion of antigen-specific CD4+ T cells preceded sequencing in the ViraFEST assay. Subsequent to approximately 9 days of culture, CD4+ T cells were isolated. Participants completed two doses of the BNT162b2 or mRNA-1273 vaccine. The sample belongs to a study of vaccination effects on CD4 cells after COVID-19. Study-wide context: Sampling occurred a median 72 days post second dose, range 14 to 241. The study's findings and limits: By a late point after vaccination, infection- and vaccine-induced clones had shrunk markedly through clonal contraction.

In germline, CDR1 is MGHDK, CDR2 SYGVNS. The CDR3 extends over 15 amino acids. Trimming at V came to 7 bases and at J to 2 bases, leaving 8 bases not matched to a gene. This material consisted of CD4+ T cells from PBMCs cultured with HCoV-OC43 spike peptides, taken after COVID-19 vaccination. Documented subset: HCoV-OC43 spike overlapping peptide pool stimulation. The chain links TRBV25-1 to TRBJ2-5; 9 bases match TRBD1. The sequence was collected from a human donor who received a COVID-19 vaccine. The CDR3 DNA follows: TGTGCCAGCAACCCAGGGGGGACAGGGCAAGAGACCCAGTACTTC. Its protein is CASNPGGTGQETQYF.